This TCR beta chain was recorded in a study of cytotoxic CD8 clonotypes in ibrutinib-treated CLL. This table comes from immunoSEQ multiplex PCR, and its TCRdb copy is limited to in-frame clones, with some not included. The table lists hundreds of thousands of clones, roughly 85% of them singletons. CDR3 size: 15 residues. Sequences were derived from PBMCs, sampled before ibrutinib treatment. This TCR came from a human donor with chronic lymphocytic leukemia. V usage is TRBV12-1 and J usage is TRBJ2-5. TRBV12-1 is shown as a pseudogene. CDR3 residues: CASSFAGTPQETQYF. CDR3 nucleotides: TGTGCCAGCAGCTTTGCCGGGACCCCCCAAGAGACCCAGTACTTC.